Listed here is a single T cell receptor (beta chain). There is no known antigen for this receptor. No much larger clonotype is one base removed from it; base qualities were not supplied. The CDR3 sequence holds 16 residues, the cysteine and phenylalanine included. The entry retains the CDR3 DNA only, 48 bases that are in frame from base 1. CDR1 SGHNT and CDR2 YYREEE are derived from the germline V gene (reference sequence). V was cut back by 4 bases and J by 0 bases, leaving a gap of 14 bases between them. This specimen belongs to a study of shared clonotypes between healthy human individuals (TCRdb year 2020). The study in broad terms: The cohort included three men and a couple of women between 18 and 49 years of age. Between about 0.9 and 10 billion PBMCs per donor were obtained by leukapheresis. The study deeply sequenced blood TCR repertoires of about five healthy adults to estimate repertoire size and the extent of clonotype sharing between individuals. For each donor, three plates each were used for CD4 naive and CD4 memory, two plates were used for CD8 naive, and one plate was used for CD8 memory. Different laboratories and diverse techniques were used to prepare libraries and sequence TCR repertoires, to increase sequencing depth and limit assay-specific biases. The study at large found these results: Larger estimated clonotype richness was generally found for naive subsets than for memory subsets. Pairwise subsampling indicated that sequencing depth was expected to affect the degree of clonotype sharing among donors. Even with the large sequencing depth, rarefaction of the sorted-subset datasets indicated that sequencing was incomplete. Clonotypes shared by all four sorted-subset donors showed higher generation probabilities than non-shared clonotypes. The genetic and exposure-history diversity represented was limited by the small number of donors. Sampling was limited to blood, and TCR repertoires in tissue likely differ from TCR repertoires in blood. Sharing across four donors was observed for 4.5% to 6.5% of naive CD4, over 3% of naive CD8, 2% to 2.5% of memory CD4, and less than 0.45% of memory CD8 clonotypes.

Using the deep immunoSEQ assay, TCR CDR3 regions were amplified from genomic DNA by multiplex PCR. Extracted genomic DNA from each cell subset was distributed evenly across all wells of several immunoSEQ 96-well plates, and each plate was treated as a replicate. For sorted subsets, about 200 ng genomic DNA, equal to approximately 30,000 T cell genomes, was loaded into each replicate PCR. Purified libraries were measured with a Qubit 3.0 fluorometer, size-checked on a Bioanalyzer 2100, and measured again with the KAPA Library Quantification kit. A separate single-read 150-cycle Illumina NextSeq 550 flow cell was used to sequence each immunoSEQ 96-well plate. The authors' pipeline ran thus. Because the immunoSEQ output held only junctional sequences and lacked quality scores, the filtering could not match the filtering applied to full-length reads. Sequences were annotated with PyIR, a Python wrapper for IgBLAST v1.9, and V/J genes and CDR3 were assigned using IMGT germline references. Any read was removed if the V/J assignment was weak (E-value above 1e-6), the CDR3 was missing, or the read contained stop codons, out-of-frame junctions, or ambiguous translated residues. V3J clonotypes were defined by identical inferred V gene, J gene, and CDR3 amino acid sequence. Percentage overlap between repertoires was computed as shared unique clonotypes divided by the size of the smaller repertoire. Repertoire richness was assessed with RTK rarefaction, the Chao1 estimator, and Recon v2.1 estimates of unobserved clonotypes. OLGA was used to compute generation probabilities for all TCRbeta clonotypes that the gDNA method yielded from a handful of donors. What TCRdb holds here is the immuneACCESS table cut down to in-frame rearrangements. Part of the clones is not present; checked against another copy, under half of the missing clones reflect an unresolved V gene, and the others are unexplained. V and J calls and clone size come straight from that table; D and trimming were deduced from the DNA. The sample yields 2 million to 3 million clones; 93% were counted once. In total, the top ten clones hold 0.36% of the sample.

The donors were healthy, HIV-negative adults with no recently reported acute infections or vaccinations. All donors were Caucasian adults living in Nashville, Tennessee, USA. CD4+ T cells were enriched by magnetic negative selection, after which naive cells were positively selected on CD45RA and the negative fraction was taken as the memory subset. After blood collection by leukapheresis, PBMCs were isolated using Ficoll-Histopaque density gradient centrifugation and then cryopreserved in the vapor phase of liquid nitrogen. Purity and quantity of every magnetically sorted T cell population were checked by analytical flow cytometry. Genomic DNA was isolated from each sorted fraction and quantified by UV absorbance on a Nanodrop 2000c.

This TCR was sampled from a man between 18 and 29 years old in good health. Some clones in this sample may be carry-over from other donors' samples. The sequenced sample was naive CD4+ T cells from PBMCs. Sample cell subset or site, as interpreted from the label and publication: CD45RA+ positively selected. The rearranged chain carries TRBV5-4 and TRBJ2-1; TRBD1 is a weak D gene call, 6 bases matching. The CDR3 here reads CASSLGGISSYNEQFF. Read as DNA, the sequence is TGTGCCAGCAGCCTAGGGGGAATAAGCTCCTACAATGAGCAGTTCTTC.